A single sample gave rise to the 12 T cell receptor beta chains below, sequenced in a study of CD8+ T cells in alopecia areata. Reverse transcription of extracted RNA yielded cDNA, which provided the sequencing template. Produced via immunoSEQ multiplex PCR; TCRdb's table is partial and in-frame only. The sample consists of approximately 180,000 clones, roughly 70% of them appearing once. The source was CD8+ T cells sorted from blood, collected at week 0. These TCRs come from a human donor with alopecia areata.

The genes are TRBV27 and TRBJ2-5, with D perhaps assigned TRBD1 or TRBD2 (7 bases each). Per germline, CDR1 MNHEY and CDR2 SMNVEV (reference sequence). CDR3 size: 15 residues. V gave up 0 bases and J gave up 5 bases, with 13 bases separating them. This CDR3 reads CASSLSSGGGETQYF. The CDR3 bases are TGTGCCAGCAGTTTATCCTCAGGGGGAGGGGAGACCCAGTACTTC.

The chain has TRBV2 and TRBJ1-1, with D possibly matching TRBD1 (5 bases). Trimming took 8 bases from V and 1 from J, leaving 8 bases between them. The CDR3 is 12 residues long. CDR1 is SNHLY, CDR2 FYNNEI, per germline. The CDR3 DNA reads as TGTGCCAGCCGGGACCAGAACACTGAAGCTTTCTTT. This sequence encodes CASRDQNTEAFF. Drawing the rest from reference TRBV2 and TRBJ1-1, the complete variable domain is EPEVTQTPSHQVTQMGQEVILRCVPISNHLYFYWYRQILGQKVEFLVSFYNNEISEKSEIFDDQFSVERPDGSNFTLKIRSTKLEDSAMYFCASRDQNTEAFFGQGTRLTVV.

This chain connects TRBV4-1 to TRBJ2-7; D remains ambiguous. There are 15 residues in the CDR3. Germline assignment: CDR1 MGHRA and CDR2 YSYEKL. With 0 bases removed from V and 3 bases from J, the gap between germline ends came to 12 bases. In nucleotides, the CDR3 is TGCGCCAGCAGCCAAGATCGTTGGCAGATCTACGAGCAGTACTTC. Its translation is CASSQDRWQIYEQYF.

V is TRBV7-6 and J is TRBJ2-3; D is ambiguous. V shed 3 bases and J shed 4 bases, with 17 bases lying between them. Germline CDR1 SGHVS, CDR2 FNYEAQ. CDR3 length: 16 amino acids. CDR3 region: CASSFRSRSPADTQYF. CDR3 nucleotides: TGTGCCAGCAGCTTTAGGTCGAGGTCCCCCGCAGATACGCAGTATTTT.

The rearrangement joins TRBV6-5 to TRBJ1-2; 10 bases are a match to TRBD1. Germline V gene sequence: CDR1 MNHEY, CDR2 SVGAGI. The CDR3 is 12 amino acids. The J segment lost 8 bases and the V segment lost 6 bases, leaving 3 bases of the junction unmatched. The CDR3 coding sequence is TGTGCCAGCAGGACAGGGGGCCTAGGCTACACCTTC. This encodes CASRTGGLGYTF.

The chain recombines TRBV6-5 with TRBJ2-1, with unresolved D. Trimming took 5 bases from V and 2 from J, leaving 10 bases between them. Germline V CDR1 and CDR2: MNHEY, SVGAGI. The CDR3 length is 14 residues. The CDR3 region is CASSLYVTYNEQFF. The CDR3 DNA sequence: TGTGCCAGCAGTCTCTACGTTACCTACAATGAGCAGTTCTTC.

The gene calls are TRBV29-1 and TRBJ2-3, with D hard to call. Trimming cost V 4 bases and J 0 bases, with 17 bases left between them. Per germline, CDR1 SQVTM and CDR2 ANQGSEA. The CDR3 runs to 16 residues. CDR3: CSVAGLVADSTDTQYF. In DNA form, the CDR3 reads TGCAGCGTTGCAGGCTTGGTGGCAGACAGCACAGATACGCAGTATTTT.

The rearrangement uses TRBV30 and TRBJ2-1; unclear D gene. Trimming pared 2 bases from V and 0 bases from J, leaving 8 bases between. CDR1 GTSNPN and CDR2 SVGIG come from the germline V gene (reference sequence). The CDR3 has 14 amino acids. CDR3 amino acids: CAWSLVSSYNEQFF. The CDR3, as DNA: TGTGCCTGGAGTTTGGTAAGCTCCTACAATGAGCAGTTCTTC. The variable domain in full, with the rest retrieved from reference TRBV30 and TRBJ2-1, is SQTIHQWPATLVQPVGSPLSLECTVEGTSNPNLYWYRQAAGRGLQLLFYSVGIGQISSEVPQNLSASRPQDRQFILSSKKLLLSDSGFYLCAWSLVSSYNEQFFGPGTRLTVL.

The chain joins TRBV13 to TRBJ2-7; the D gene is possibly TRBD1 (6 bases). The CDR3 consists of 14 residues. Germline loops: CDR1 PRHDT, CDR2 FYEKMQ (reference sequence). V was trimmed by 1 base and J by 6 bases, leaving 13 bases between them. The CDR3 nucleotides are TGTGCCAGCAGCTTAGCAACAGGGTTTGGCGAGCAGTACTTC. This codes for CASSLATGFGEQYF.

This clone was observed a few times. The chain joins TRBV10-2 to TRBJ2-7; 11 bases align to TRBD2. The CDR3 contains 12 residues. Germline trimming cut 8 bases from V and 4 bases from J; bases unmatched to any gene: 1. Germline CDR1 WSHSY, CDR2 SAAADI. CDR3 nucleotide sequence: TGCGCCAGCCTAGCGGGGGGTTACGAGCAGTACTTC. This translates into CASLAGGYEQYF.

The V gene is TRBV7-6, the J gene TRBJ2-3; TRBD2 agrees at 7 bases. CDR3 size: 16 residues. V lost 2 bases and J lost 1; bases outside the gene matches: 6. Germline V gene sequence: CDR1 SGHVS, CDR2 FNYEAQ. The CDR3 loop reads CASSLSPGGRTDTQYF. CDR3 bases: TGTGCCAGCAGCTTATCGCCGGGGGGACGCACAGATACGCAGTATTTT.

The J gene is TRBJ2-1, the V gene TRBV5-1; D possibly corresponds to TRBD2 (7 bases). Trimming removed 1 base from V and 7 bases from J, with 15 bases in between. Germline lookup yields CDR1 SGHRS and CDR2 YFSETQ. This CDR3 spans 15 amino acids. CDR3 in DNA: TGCGCCAGCAGCTTGAGGGCGGGGGCCCATAATGAGCAGTTCTTC. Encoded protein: CASSLRAGAHNEQFF.